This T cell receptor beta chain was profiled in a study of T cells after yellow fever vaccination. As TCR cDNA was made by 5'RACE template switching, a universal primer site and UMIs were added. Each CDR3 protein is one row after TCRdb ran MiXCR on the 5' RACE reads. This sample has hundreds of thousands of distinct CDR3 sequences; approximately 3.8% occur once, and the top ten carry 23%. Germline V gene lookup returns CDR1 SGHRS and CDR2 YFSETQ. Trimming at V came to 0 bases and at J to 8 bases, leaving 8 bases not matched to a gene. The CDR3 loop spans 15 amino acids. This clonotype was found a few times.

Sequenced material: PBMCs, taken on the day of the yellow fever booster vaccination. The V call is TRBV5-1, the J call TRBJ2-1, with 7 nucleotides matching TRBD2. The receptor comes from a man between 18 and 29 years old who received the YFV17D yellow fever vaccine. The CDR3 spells CASSLVAGAGDEQFF. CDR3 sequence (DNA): TGCGCCAGCAGCTTGGTCGCGGGTGCGGGGGATGAGCAGTTCTTC.